Listed here are 31 T cell receptor beta chains from one sample, sequenced in a study of cytotoxic CD8 clonotypes in ibrutinib-treated CLL. The method was immunoSEQ multiplex PCR; TCRdb's version includes in-frame clones alone and lacks a portion of them. The sample records roughly 330,000 clones, about 61% being singletons. This specimen consisted of PBMCs, obtained after 36 months of ibrutinib treatment. Every receptor here comes from a human donor with chronic lymphocytic leukemia.

This clone was counted between two and nine times. V gene TRBV7-8 combines with J gene TRBJ1-1; D not resolved. This CDR3 has 12 amino acids. The germline V and J ends were trimmed by 3 bases and 4 bases, with 6 bases remaining between them. CDR1 and CDR2 (germline): SGHVS, FQNEAQ. The chain's CDR3 is CASSFGSTEAFF. CDR3 DNA sequence: TGTGCCAGCAGCTTTGGTAGCACTGAAGCTTTCTTT.

CDR3 residues: CASSPLEGPYEQYF. CDR3 nucleotide sequence: TGTGCCAGCAGCCCATTGGAGGGCCCCTACGAGCAGTACTTC. V and J are TRBV9 and TRBJ2-7; a weak D match, TRBD2 (6 bases). CDR1 and CDR2 (germline): SGDLS, YYNGEE. The CDR3 length is 14 residues. V was shortened by 4 bases and J by 2 bases, with 13 bases between the two germline ends. The full variable domain, completed using reference TRBV9 and TRBJ2-7, is DSGVTQTPKHLITATGQRVTLRCSPRSGDLSVYWYQQSLDQGLQFLIQYYNGEERAKGNILERFSAQQFPDLHSELNLSSLELGDSALYFCASSPLEGPYEQYFGPGTRLTVT.

This clone was picked up a small number of times. The chain recombines TRBV4-1 with TRBJ2-6; D is perhaps TRBD1 (6 bases). Germline lookup yields CDR1 MGHRA and CDR2 YSYEKL. This CDR3 comprises 16 residues. Trimming stripped 1 base from V and 2 bases from J, with 9 bases between. The CDR3 spells CASSQVAGAGANVLTF. DNA for the CDR3: TGCGCCAGCAGCCAAGTCGCAGGGGCTGGGGCCAACGTCCTGACTTTC.

The chain recombines TRBV5-1 with TRBJ2-2, with 7 bases matching TRBD2. This CDR3 is built from 15 residues. CDR1 SGHRS and CDR2 YFSETQ come from the germline V gene. V was pared by 4 bases and J by 3 bases, with 6 bases of the junction left unmatched. CDR3 DNA sequence: TGCGCCAGCAGCCACCTTGGGGGGGACACCGGGGAGCTGTTTTTT. Residues: CASSHLGGDTGELFF.

The table lists this clone with a count of one. The V call is TRBV15, the J call TRBJ2-1, with 8 nucleotides matching TRBD1. This CDR3 spans 16 amino acids. The trim removed 1 base at V and 4 bases at J, leaving 6 bases unmatched. Germline-derived CDR1 and CDR2 are LNHNV and YYDKDF (reference sequence). The DNA of the CDR3 is TGTGCCACCAGCAGAGCAGGGGGCCCCCGATACAATGAGCAGTTCTTC. Amino acid sequence: CATSRAGGPRYNEQFF.

The V gene is TRBV14, the J gene TRBJ2-7; D is uncertain. Germline CDR1 SGHDN, CDR2 FVKESK. The CDR3 length is 16 residues. The V and J ends lost 0 bases and 2 bases respectively, with 14 bases between them. DNA for the CDR3: TGTGCCAGCAGCCAAGAGGTTTCAGGAATTCCCTACGAGCAGTACTTC. Translation gives CASSQEVSGIPYEQYF.

A note on this clone: The sample holds other DNA sequences that translate to the same CDR3. The CDR3 DNA reads TGCGCCAGCAGCTTGGGGGACAGGGGAAATTCACCCCTCCACTTT. Its translation is CASSLGDRGNSPLHF. This chain uses TRBV5-1 with TRBJ1-6, with 10 nucleotides matching TRBD1. Trimming at V came to 0 bases and at J to 7 bases, leaving 1 base not matched to a gene. This CDR3 comprises 15 residues. CDR1 SGHRS and CDR2 YFSETQ come from the germline V gene.

This clone was seen a handful of times. CDR3: CASSNRDPKNIQYF. CDR3 DNA sequence: TGTGCCAGCAGCAACAGGGACCCCAAAAACATTCAGTACTTC. The chain joins TRBV28 to TRBJ2-4; D may be TRBD1 (6 bases). Trimming shortened V by 6 bases and J by 2 bases, and 11 bases separated the two germline ends. This CDR3 is built from 14 residues. The germline CDR1 and CDR2 sequences are MDHEN and SYDVKM.

The chain links TRBV2 to TRBJ2-5; no reliable D call. CDR3 length equals 12 residues. Deletions cut 5 bases from V and 1 base from J, with 5 bases between. Looked up from germline, CDR1 is SNHLY and CDR2 is FYNNEI. The CDR3: CASSLFQETQYF. CDR3 in DNA: TGTGCCAGCAGTCTATTCCAAGAGACCCAGTACTTC.

The chain joins TRBV29-1 to TRBJ2-2; possibly TRBD2 for D (6 bases). V was cut by 4 bases and J by 7 bases, with 7 bases left in between. Germline V gene sequence: CDR1 SQVTM, CDR2 ANQGSEA. The CDR3 loop spans 11 amino acids. The CDR3 is CSVGRGGELFF. As DNA, the CDR3 is TGCAGCGTTGGGAGGGGCGGGGAGCTGTTTTTT.

The rearrangement joins TRBV1 to TRBJ2-7; TRBD1 was called by the table and not checked on the DNA. TRBV1 is tagged as a pseudogene. The CDR3 contains 14 residues. The CDR3 spells CTSGGQGKAYEQYF. In DNA, the CDR3 is TGCACCAGCGGCGGACAGGGAAAGGCCTACGAGCAGTACTTC.

CDR3 sequence (DNA): TGTGCCAGCAGCAACCCCCGACAGTCAATAAACACCGGGGAGCTGTTTTTT. Protein: CASSNPRQSINTGELFF. The V gene is TRBV9, the J gene TRBJ2-2; weak D call: TRBD1 (5 bases). Germline-derived CDR1 and CDR2 are SGDLS and YYNGEE. The V end lost 4 bases, the J end lost 2 bases, and 18 bases lay between the germline ends. This CDR3 is 17 amino acids long.

The chain carries TRBV10-2 and TRBJ1-4, with D unclear. CDR1 and CDR2 (germline): WSHSY, SAAADI. The length of the CDR3 is 15 residues. Trimming took off 1 base at V and 8 bases at J, with 14 bases between the two ends. CDR3 region: CASSELEALREKLFF. CDR3 nucleotide sequence: TGCGCCAGCAGTGAGTTGGAGGCCCTTCGGGAAAAACTGTTTTTT.

V is TRBV11-2 and J is TRBJ2-1; TRBD2 aligns across 9 bases. The CDR3 has 15 amino acids. The germline CDR1 and CDR2 sequences are SGHAT and FQNNGV. V gave up 0 bases and J gave up 7 bases; unmatched junction bases: 4. In nucleotides, the CDR3 is TGTGCCAGCAGCTTAGAAGCGGGGGGCAGGAATGAGCAGTTCTTC. As protein: CASSLEAGGRNEQFF. Using reference TRBV11-2 and TRBJ2-1 for the parts outside the CDR3, the full variable domain is EAGVAQSPRYKIIEKRQSVAFWCNPISGHATLYWYQQILGQGPKLLIQFQNNGVVDDSQLPKDRFSAERLKGVDSTLKIQPAKLEDSAVYLCASSLEAGGRNEQFFGPGTRLTVL.

For this clone: The sample has other DNA sequences that encode this CDR3 too. The rearrangement uses TRBV18 and TRBJ1-1; D possibly corresponds to TRBD1 (5 bases). Trimming removed 3 bases from V and 0 bases from J, with 8 bases in between. This CDR3 is 14 amino acids long. From germline, CDR1 is KGHSH and CDR2 LQKENI. CDR3 region: CASSPRGLNTEAFF. For the CDR3, the DNA is TGTGCCAGCTCACCTAGGGGCTTGAACACTGAAGCTTTCTTT.

The CDR3 here is CASSVGRNYEQYF. The CDR3, as DNA: TGTGCCAGCAGCGTGGGCAGGAACTACGAGCAGTACTTC. The genes are TRBV9 and TRBJ2-7; D gene unclear. CDR1 is SGDLS, CDR2 YYNGEE, per germline. Trimming shortened V by 2 bases and J by 3 bases, and 9 bases separated the two germline ends. There are 13 residues in the CDR3.

V and J are TRBV14 and TRBJ2-3; TRBD1 might be the D (5 bases). The ends were cut back, 8 bases at V and 6 bases at J, with 9 bases in the middle. The CDR3 has 11 residues. CDR1 is SGHDN and CDR2 is FVKESK in the germline V gene. This CDR3 is CASGKGDTQYF. In DNA, the CDR3 is TGTGCCAGCGGGAAGGGGGATACGCAGTATTTT. The whole variable domain, remainder taken from reference TRBV14 and TRBJ2-3, is EAGVTQFPSHSVIEKGQTVTLRCDPISGHDNLYWYRRVMGKEIKFLLHFVKESKQDESGMPNNRFLAERTGGTYSTLKVQPAELEDSGVYFCASGKGDTQYFGPGTRLTVL.

V gene TRBV9 combines with J gene TRBJ2-2; D is possibly TRBD2 (6 bases). This CDR3 contains 13 residues. The V end was cut by 7 bases, the J end by 0 bases, with 7 bases between. Germline V gene data show CDR1 as SGDLS and CDR2 as YYNGEE. Here the CDR3 DNA reads TGTGCCAGCGAGCGGGCGAACACCGGGGAGCTGTTTTTT. Its translation: CASERANTGELFF.

This clone came up a few times. The gene calls are TRBV20-1 and TRBJ2-1, with D possibly called TRBD1 or TRBD2 (5 bases each). The germline V gene has CDR1 DFQATT and CDR2 SNEGSKA (reference sequence). Trimming removed 6 bases from V and 8 bases from J, with 8 bases in between. This CDR3 has 10 amino acids. Here the CDR3 reads CSARDHEQFF. Here the CDR3 DNA reads TGCAGTGCAAGGGACCATGAGCAGTTCTTC.

About this clone: This CDR3 fails to terminate in the conserved phenylalanine or tryptophan, so it likely reflects a read error. It is unclear where the CDR3 begins or ends on the DNA, so no DNA is shown, and the CDR3 is as TCRdb lists it. The rearrangement links TRBV6-6 to TRBJ1-6. Per germline, CDR1 MNHNY and CDR2 SVGAGI (reference sequence). Both ends counted, the CDR3 spans 8 residues. CDR3: CASTPRGR.

J is TRBJ2-1 and V is TRBV5-1; 12 bases align to TRBD2. This CDR3 spans 15 amino acids. The germline V gene has CDR1 SGHRS and CDR2 YFSETQ. The V and J ends lost 4 bases and 10 bases, in that order; junction bases with no gene match: 9. The CDR3 DNA reads TGCGCCAGCAGCCCGTCTAGCGGGGGGGCCGGGGAGCAGTTCTTC. Translated: CASSPSSGGAGEQFF.

The rearrangement uses TRBV7-2 and TRBJ2-3, with 7 nucleotides matching TRBD2. CDR3 length: 16 amino acids. Unmatched junction bases numbered 10, after V lost 5 bases and J lost 2 bases. The V gene's germline CDR1 is SGHTA and CDR2 FQGNSA. The CDR3 spells CASSESHGTNTDTQYF. The CDR3 DNA follows: TGTGCCAGCAGCGAAAGCCACGGGACTAACACAGATACGCAGTATTTT.

This clone has a handful of counts. The chain uses TRBV9 and TRBJ2-7, with TRBD1 matching over 10 bases. The CDR3 has 12 residues. Looked up from germline, CDR1 is SGDLS and CDR2 is YYNGEE. J gave up 8 bases and V 3 bases, and 2 bases lay outside the gene matches. CDR3 amino acids: CASSETGGQQYF. The CDR3 nucleotides are TGTGCCAGCAGCGAGACAGGGGGCCAGCAGTACTTC.

The chain combines TRBV6-5 with TRBJ2-6; tentative D call: TRBD2 (5 bases). V gave up 8 bases and J gave up 3 bases, with 14 bases separating them. The CDR3 covers 15 residues. Germline CDR1 MNHEY, CDR2 SVGAGI. The DNA of the CDR3 is TGTGCCAGCGGAAGGACTTCGTATGGGGCCAACGTCCTGACTTTC. This sequence encodes CASGRTSYGANVLTF.

This chain uses TRBV14 with TRBJ2-2, with TRBD1 as a possible D gene (5 bases). The CDR3 sequence is 15 residues long. Germline CDR1 reads SGHDN; CDR2 reads FVKESK. The V end lost 5 bases, the J end lost 9 bases, and 19 bases lay between the germline ends. This chain's CDR3 is CASSYGSGHFRELFF. For the CDR3, the DNA is TGTGCCAGCAGCTACGGTTCAGGGCACTTTAGGGAGCTGTTTTTT.

The chain uses TRBV28 and TRBJ2-1, with D possibly being TRBD1 or TRBD2 (5 bases each). The CDR3 length is 14 residues. The V end was cut by 6 bases, the J end by 5 bases, with 14 bases between. CDR1 and CDR2 from the germline V gene are MDHEN and SYDVKM. The CDR3 region has the DNA TGTGCCAGCAGGGGACGTCACCCCCACAATGAGCAGTTCTTC. Protein sequence: CASRGRHPHNEQFF.

The CDR3 region is CASRRGRGQETQYF. The DNA for the CDR3 is TGTGCCAGCAGGAGGGGGAGAGGCCAAGAGACCCAGTACTTC. The V and J genes are TRBV6-1 and TRBJ2-5, with D possibly being TRBD1 (6 bases). Germline assignment: CDR1 MNHNS and CDR2 SASEGT. V was cut by 6 bases and J by 1 base, with 12 bases left in between. CDR3 size: 14 residues.

The rearrangement links TRBV15 to TRBJ2-7, with 7 bases matching TRBD1. Trimming took 1 base from V and 3 from J; bases not matched to a gene: 3. Per the germline V gene, CDR1 is LNHNV and CDR2 is YYDKDF (reference sequence). This CDR3 has 14 amino acids. The CDR3 nucleotides are TGTGCCACCAGCAGAGTGGGGGACAGCTACGAGCAGTACTTC. As protein: CATSRVGDSYEQYF.

The V gene is TRBV2, the J gene TRBJ2-3, with a tentative D call TRBD2 (6 bases). This CDR3 is built from 16 residues. V shed 7 bases and J shed 0 bases, with 17 bases lying between them. CDR1 is SNHLY and CDR2 is FYNNEI in the germline V gene. The CDR3 DNA reads TGTGCCAGCACCAAACCCGGGACTCTGAGCACAGATACGCAGTATTTT. It is translated as CASTKPGTLSTDTQYF.

The J gene is TRBJ2-1, the V gene TRBV6-5; D possibly matches TRBD1 or TRBD2 (7 bases each). Germline CDR1 reads MNHEY; CDR2 reads SVGAGI. CDR3 length equals 13 residues. CDR3 residues: CASGARGTEEQFF. CDR3 DNA: TGTGCAAGCGGGGCCAGGGGGACTGAGGAGCAGTTCTTC.

The rearrangement joins TRBV7-2 to TRBJ2-1; the D gene could be TRBD1 or TRBD2 (5 bases each). V was shortened by 2 bases and J by 6 bases, with 17 bases between the two germline ends. This CDR3 has 16 residues. In germline, CDR1 is SGHTA, CDR2 FQGNSA. CDR3 bases: TGTGCCAGCAGCTTACTCTGGGCCCCTGGGGGCAATGAGCAGTTCTTC. It codes for CASSLLWAPGGNEQFF.